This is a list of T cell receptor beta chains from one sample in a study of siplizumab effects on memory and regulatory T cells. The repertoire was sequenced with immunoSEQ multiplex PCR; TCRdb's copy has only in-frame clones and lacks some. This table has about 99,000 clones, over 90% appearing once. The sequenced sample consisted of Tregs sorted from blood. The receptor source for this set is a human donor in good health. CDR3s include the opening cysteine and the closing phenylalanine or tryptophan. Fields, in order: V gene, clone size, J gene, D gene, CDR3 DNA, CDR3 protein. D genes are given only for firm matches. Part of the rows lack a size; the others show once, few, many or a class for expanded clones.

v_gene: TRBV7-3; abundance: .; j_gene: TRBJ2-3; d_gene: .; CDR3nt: TGTGCCAGCAGCTTAGGGTTCAGCACAGATACGCAGTATTTT; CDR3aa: CASSLGFSTDTQYF
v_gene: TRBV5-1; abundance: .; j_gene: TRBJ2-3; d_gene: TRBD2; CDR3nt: TGCGCCAGCAGCTTGGGACTAGCGGGGGGCACAGATACGCAGTATTTT; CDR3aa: CASSLGLAGGTDTQYF
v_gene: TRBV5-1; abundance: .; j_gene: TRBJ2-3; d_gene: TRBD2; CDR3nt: TGCGCCAGCAGCTTTACTAGCGGGGTGACCACAGATACGCAGTATTTT; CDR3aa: CASSFTSGVTTDTQYF
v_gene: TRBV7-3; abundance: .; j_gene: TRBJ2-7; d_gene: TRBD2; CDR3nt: TGTGCCAGCAGCTTAAATAGCGGGGGACCCTACGAGCAGTACTTC; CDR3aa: CASSLNSGGPYEQYF
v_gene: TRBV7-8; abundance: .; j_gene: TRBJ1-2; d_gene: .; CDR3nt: TGTGCCAGCAGCTTAGGGGATTATGGCTACACCTTC; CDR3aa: CASSLGDYGYTF
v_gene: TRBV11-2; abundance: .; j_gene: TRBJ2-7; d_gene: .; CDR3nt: TGTGCCAGCAGCGACTCCTACGAGCAGTACTTC; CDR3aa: CASSDSYEQYF
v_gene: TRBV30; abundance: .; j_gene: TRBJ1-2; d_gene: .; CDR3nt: TGTGCCTGGGACAGAAATCATTGGGGCTACACCTTC; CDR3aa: CAWDRNHWGYTF
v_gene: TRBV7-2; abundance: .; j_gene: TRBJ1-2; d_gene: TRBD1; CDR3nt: TGTGCCAGCAGCTCCAGACAGGGGGGTGGCTACACCTTC; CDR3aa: CASSSRQGGGYTF
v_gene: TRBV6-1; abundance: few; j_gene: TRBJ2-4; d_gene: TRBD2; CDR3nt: TGTGCCCTCGGCGGGGGGCGGGCCAAAAACATTCAGTACTTC; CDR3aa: CALGGGRAKNIQYF
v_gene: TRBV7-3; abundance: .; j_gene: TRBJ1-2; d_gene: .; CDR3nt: TGTGCCAGCAGCTTCCGGGGCGCGGAAGGCTACACCTTC; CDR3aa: CASSFRGAEGYTF
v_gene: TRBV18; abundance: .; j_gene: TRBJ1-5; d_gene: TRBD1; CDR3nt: TGTGCCAGCTCACCACGACAGGGATCGGTAGGGCCCCAGCATTTT; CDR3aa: CASSPRQGSVGPQHF
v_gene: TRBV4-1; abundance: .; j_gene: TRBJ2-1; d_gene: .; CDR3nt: TGCGCCAGCAGCCCCCTAAGGGGGGGCATTGAGCAGTTCTTC; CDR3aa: CASSPLRGGIEQFF
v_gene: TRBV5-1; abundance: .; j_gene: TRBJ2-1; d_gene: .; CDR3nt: TGCGCCAGCAGCTTACAGCGCAATGAGCAGTTCTTC; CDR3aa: CASSLQRNEQFF
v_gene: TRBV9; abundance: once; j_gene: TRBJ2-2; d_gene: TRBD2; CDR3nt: TGTGCCAGCAGTCAACGACTAGCGGGGGGGAATATCGGGGAGCTGTTTTTT; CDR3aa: CASSQRLAGGNIGELFF
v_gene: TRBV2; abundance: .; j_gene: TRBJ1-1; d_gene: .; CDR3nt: TGTGCCACAGCAGGGCGGTGGAACACTGAAGCTTTCTTT; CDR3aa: CATAGRWNTEAFF